This is a list of T cell receptor beta chains from one sample in a study of blood T cell repertoires in COVID-19. Measured with immunoSEQ multiplex PCR; TCRdb has only the in-frame clones, and not every one. This sample carries approximately 120,000 clones, about 86% of them seen once, and the ten largest clones take approximately 20%. Sequencing used peripheral blood. These receptors all stem from a woman between 45 and 65 years old who had recovered from COVID-19. Both conserved end residues are part of each CDR3. The D gene is left open where the match is weak. Expanded clones get a size class; other rows say once, few or many, or leave the size out.

d_gene | j_gene | v_gene | abundance | CDR3aa | CDR3nt
NA | TRBJ2-7 | TRBV5-1 | NA | CASSLEAATTSWYF | TGCGCCAGCAGCTTGGAGGCAGCCACTACGAGTTGGTACTTC
NA | TRBJ2-1 | TRBV29-1 | NA | CSVTGPRGWNEQFF | TGCAGCGTAACCGGACCCCGGGGGTGGAATGAGCAGTTCTTC
NA | TRBJ1-2 | TRBV7-2 | NA | CASSLGWGGGYTF | TGTGCCAGCAGCTTAGGTTGGGGCGGCGGCTACACCTTC
TRBD1 | TRBJ1-1 | TRBV6-2/TRBV6-3 | NA | CASSRPMGQSNTEAFF | TGTGCCAGCAGTCGGCCCATGGGACAGTCGAACACTGAAGCTTTCTTT
NA | TRBJ2-5 | TRBV5-1 | NA | CASSLGDTQETQYF | TGCGCCAGCAGCTTGGGAGATACCCAAGAGACCCAGTACTTC
TRBD2 | TRBJ2-7 | TRBV3-1/TRBV3-2 | NA | CATSGGRYGAPSKQYF | TGTGCCACCTCCGGCGGGAGGTACGGCGCCCCTTCCAAGCAGTACTTC
TRBD2 | TRBJ2-5 | TRBV6-5 | NA | CASSYRPSGSETQYF | TGTGCCAGCAGTTACAGACCGAGCGGGAGTGAGACCCAGTACTTC
NA | TRBJ2-1 | TRBV5-1 | NA | CASSLNEGASYNEQFF | TGCGCCAGCAGCTTGAATGAGGGAGCCTCCTACAATGAGCAGTTCTTC
TRBD1 | TRBJ1-1 | TRBV5-1 | NA | CASSPTQLNRGRGTEAFF | TGCGCCAGCAGCCCGACCCAGCTTAACAGGGGGCGTGGGACTGAAGCTTTCTTT
NA | TRBJ2-1 | TRBV20-1 | NA | CSATPVYEQFF | TGCAGTGCTACTCCGGTTTATGAGCAGTTCTTC
TRBD2 | TRBJ2-1 | TRBV5-4 | NA | CASSFPGLARDEQFF | TGTGCCAGCAGCTTTCCGGGACTAGCGAGGGATGAGCAGTTCTTC
TRBD1 | TRBJ1-5 | TRBV30 | NA | CAWSEGTGGRQPQHF | TGTGCCTGGAGTGAAGGGACAGGGGGACGACAGCCCCAGCATTTT
NA | TRBJ1-2 | TRBV9 | NA | CASSVATRVGQGTHHF | NA
NA | TRBJ2-2 | TRBV20-1 | once | CSASRRENTGELFF | TGCAGTGCTAGTAGGCGGGAGAACACCGGGGAGCTGTTTTTT
TRBD1 | TRBJ2-7 | TRBV2 | NA | CASSWGQISYEQYF | TGTGCCAGCAGTTGGGGACAGATTTCCTACGAGCAGTACTTC
NA | TRBJ2-1 | TRBV7-3 | NA | CASSTSRGEQFF | TGTGCCAGCAGCACTTCCCGTGGTGAGCAGTTCTTC
TRBD1 | TRBJ1-5 | TRBV6-5 | NA | CASSRGQGGQPQHF | TGTGCCAGCAGCAGGGGACAGGGAGGTCAGCCCCAGCATTTT
NA | TRBJ2-7 | TRBV5-1 | NA | CASTPLDSYEQYF | TGCGCCAGCACCCCGTTAGACTCCTACGAGCAGTACTTC
TRBD1 | TRBJ1-4 | TRBV28 | NA | CASSLYRGNEKLFF | TGTGCCAGCAGTTTATACAGGGGTAATGAAAAACTGTTTTTT
TRBD1 | TRBJ1-1 | TRBV10-3 | few | CAIRDRPNTEAFF | TGTGCCATCAGGGACAGGCCGAACACTGAAGCTTTCTTT
TRBD2 | TRBJ2-1 | TRBV29-1 | NA | CSVGPSGYNEQFF | TGCAGCGTTGGGCCTAGCGGGTACAATGAGCAGTTCTTC
TRBD1 | TRBJ2-3 | TRBV11-2 | NA | CASSLSIRRQGARTDTQYF | TGTGCCAGCAGCCTAAGTATACGACGGCAGGGGGCAAGGACGGATACGCAGTATTTT
NA | TRBJ1-2 | TRBV12-3/TRBV12-4 | NA | CASSLETAYGYTF | TGTGCCAGCAGTTTAGAGACAGCCTATGGCTACACCTTC
TRBD2 | TRBJ2-1 | TRBV7-9 | once | CASSTGLAEGYNEQFF | TGTGCCAGCAGCACGGGACTAGCGGAGGGGTACAATGAGCAGTTCTTC
NA | TRBJ1-2 | TRBV3-1/TRBV3-2 | once | CASSQDGSGVRGYTF | TGTGCCAGCAGCCAAGATGGGTCGGGGGTGAGGGGCTACACCTTC
TRBD1 | TRBJ1-5 | TRBV5-5 | NA | CASSQTGGIQPQHF | TGTGCCAGCAGCCAGACAGGGGGAATTCAGCCCCAGCATTTT
TRBD2 | TRBJ2-5 | TRBV7-8 | once | CASSTLGTSERGVETQYF | TGTGCCAGCAGCACTCTCGGGACTAGCGAACGAGGGGTGGAGACCCAGTACTTC
NA | TRBJ2-7 | TRBV12-3/TRBV12-4 | NA | CASSPRSSYEQYF | TGTGCCAGCAGTCCCCGCAGCTCCTACGAGCAGTACTTC
TRBD2 | TRBJ2-1 | TRBV11-2 | NA | CASSERLAGGRYNEQFF | TGTGCCAGCAGCGAAAGACTAGCGGGGGGGAGGTACAATGAGCAGTTCTTC
NA | TRBJ2-1 | TRBV7-9 | NA | CAIHSGNEQFF | TGTGCCATTCACAGTGGTAATGAGCAGTTCTTC
TRBD1 | TRBJ1-3 | TRBV7-8 | NA | CASSSGTGGYLSTSGNTIYF | TGTGCCAGCAGCTCAGGGACAGGGGGCTACCTCTCAACCTCTGGAAACACCATATATTTT
TRBD1 | TRBJ1-5 | TRBV12-5 | NA | CASGISGTGGRNQPQHF | TGTGCTAGTGGTATTTCCGGGACAGGCGGACGCAATCAGCCCCAGCATTTT
TRBD1 | TRBJ2-5 | TRBV6-6 | NA | CASSWTGSRQETQYF | TGTGCCAGCAGTTGGACAGGGTCACGGCAAGAGACCCAGTACTTC
NA | TRBJ1-2 | TRBV14 | NA | CASSQDSYGSQGGYTF | TGTGCCAGCAGCCAAGATTCGTACGGGAGCCAGGGCGGCTACACCTTC
NA | TRBJ1-1 | TRBV18 | NA | CASSPRQVTNTEAFF | TGTGCCAGCTCACCTCGACAGGTAACGAACACTGAAGCTTTCTTT
NA | TRBJ1-3 | TRBV5-1 | NA | CASSFTGTGNTIYF | TGCGCCAGCAGCTTTACCGGGACTGGAAACACCATATATTTT
NA | TRBJ1-2 | TRBV6-2/TRBV6-3 | NA | CASSYLGKGGYTF | TGTGCCAGCAGTTATCTCGGAAAGGGGGGCTACACCTTC
NA | TRBJ1-4 | TRBV2 | NA | CASRSGDREKLFF | TGTGCCAGCAGGTCCGGGGATCGCGAAAAACTGTTTTTT
NA | TRBJ2-1 | TRBV19 | few | CASSITPAGSPRLKGQFF | TGTGCCAGTAGTATAACCCCGGCGGGCAGCCCTAGGTTGAAGGGGCAGTTCTTC
TRBD1 | TRBJ2-1 | TRBV14 | NA | CASSPGGRYNEQFF | TGTGCCAGCAGCCCAGGGGGAAGGTACAATGAGCAGTTCTTC
NA | TRBJ1-2 | TRBV30 | NA | CAWKARLGGRLGYGYTF | TGTGCCTGGAAAGCCCGGCTCGGGGGGCGCTTAGGCTATGGCTACACCTTC
TRBD1 | TRBJ1-4 | TRBV3-1/TRBV3-2 | NA | CASSRLRGSNEKLFF | TGTGCCAGCAGCCGACTCAGGGGGTCTAATGAAAAACTGTTTTTT
NA | TRBJ2-7 | TRBV6-2/TRBV6-3 | NA | CASSSGLSGEQYF | TGTGCCAGCAGTTCCGGACTAAGCGGAGAGCAGTACTTC
NA | TRBJ1-6 | TRBV5-1 | NA | CASSLEAGDNSPLHF | TGCGCCAGCAGCTTGGAGGCAGGGGATAATTCACCCCTCCACTTT
TRBD1 | TRBJ1-2 | TRBV9 | NA | CASSVGALRTGENYGYTF | TGTGCCAGCAGCGTAGGCGCCCTCCGGACAGGAGAAAACTATGGCTACACCTTC